The next 28 T cell receptor beta chains were all read from a single sample in a study of T cell responses to AZD1222 COVID-19 vaccine. Clones were read by immunoSEQ multiplex PCR, and TCRdb kept only the in-frame ones, dropping some. Of approximately 100,000 clones in the sample, 87% were seen once. Sequencing was performed on peripheral blood, taken on day 0 of AZD1222 vaccination. These receptors were taken from an adult in good health.

A single count supports this clone. CDR3 protein: CASSLVAVPQETQYF. In DNA form, the CDR3 reads TGCGCCAGCAGCCTAGTAGCGGTCCCCCAAGAGACCCAGTACTTC. The chain recombines TRBV5-1 with TRBJ2-5, with D maybe TRBD2 (6 bases). Trimming removed 4 bases at V and 1 base at J, with 14 bases between. Germline V CDR1 and CDR2: SGHRS, YFSETQ. The CDR3 extends over 15 amino acids.

This chain uses TRBV2 with TRBJ1-5; D is ambiguous. V was clipped by 8 bases and J by 0 bases, with 11 bases between them. The germline V gene has CDR1 SNHLY and CDR2 FYNNEI. This CDR3 is 14 amino acids long. The CDR3 sequence is CASAPAFSNQPQHF. The CDR3, as DNA: TGTGCCAGCGCTCCGGCTTTTAGCAATCAGCCCCAGCATTTT.

The chain uses TRBV7-2 and TRBJ1-1, with D uncertain. The CDR3 spans 14 residues. Germline assignment: CDR1 SGHTA and CDR2 FQGNSA. Trimming took off 1 base at V and 4 bases at J, with 10 bases between the two ends. CDR3 loop: CASSLVPDGTEAFF. The CDR3 DNA reads as TGTGCCAGCAGCTTAGTACCGGATGGCACTGAAGCTTTCTTT.

The CDR3 nucleotides read TGTGCCAGCAGCTCCGCGCCTAATACCGGAGTCGAGACCCAGTACTTC. Translating it yields CASSSAPNTGVETQYF. The chain links TRBV13 to TRBJ2-5; D is uncertain. The CDR3 length is 16 residues. V was clipped by 4 bases and J by 5 bases, with 20 bases between them. Germline CDR1 reads PRHDT; CDR2 reads FYEKMQ (reference sequence).

This clone was observed a single time. The chain joins TRBV5-1 to TRBJ2-2; D may be TRBD2 (8 bases). The CDR3 has 16 amino acids. Germline CDR1 SGHRS, CDR2 YFSETQ. V lost 6 bases to trimming and J lost 4 bases, with 19 bases between them. The CDR3 loop reads CASIPGGGQITGELFF. The CDR3 nucleotides read TGCGCCAGCATCCCGGGAGGGGGACAGATCACCGGGGAGCTGTTTTTT.

The rearrangement joins TRBV23-1 to TRBJ1-5, with 8 bases lining up with TRBD1. TRBV23-1 is reported as an ORF; its role is uncertain. The CDR3 loop spans 19 amino acids. The V and J ends lost 7 bases and 0 bases, in that order; junction bases with no gene match: 17. The CDR3 DNA reads as TGCGCCAGCATTTCCTACCGGGACAGGCTGTTTTATAGCAATCAGCCCCAGCATTTT. Its translation: CASISYRDRLFYSNQPQHF.

The chain's CDR3 is CASSLSTSAETQYF. The CDR3 bases are TGTGCCAGCAGCTTATCGACTAGCGCGGAGACCCAGTACTTC. V and J are TRBV7-8 and TRBJ2-5; 8 bases agree with TRBD2. This CDR3 is built from 14 residues. The V and J ends lost 2 bases and 5 bases, in that order; junction bases with no gene match: 4. The germline CDR1 and CDR2 sequences are SGHVS and FQNEAQ.

Only one count was recorded for this clone. The chain employs TRBV5-1 and TRBJ2-2; 8 nucleotides line up with TRBD1. The length of the CDR3 is 15 residues. The ends lost 1 base at V and 8 bases at J; junction bases unmatched: 7. Germline V CDR1 and CDR2: SGHRS, YFSETQ. For the CDR3, the DNA is TGCGCCAGCAGCTTGCGACAGGGGTCGGGTGGGGAGCTGTTTTTT. It codes for CASSLRQGSGGELFF. Filled out from reference TRBV5-1 and TRBJ2-2, the complete variable domain reads KAGVTQTPRYLIKTRGQQVTLSCSPISGHRSVSWYQQTPGQGLQFLFEYFSETQRNKGNFPGRFSGRQFSNSRSEMNVSTLELGDSALYLCASSLRQGSGGELFFGEGSRLTVL.

V gene TRBV15 combines with J gene TRBJ2-3, with D unclear. CDR1 is LNHNV, CDR2 YYDKDF, per germline (reference sequence). There are 14 residues in the CDR3. Deletions cut 5 bases from V and 0 bases from J, with 9 bases between. CDR3 sequence (DNA): TGTGCCACCAGCGGCGGACCGAGCACAGATACGCAGTATTTT. Its protein is CATSGGPSTDTQYF. The whole variable domain, filled in from reference TRBV15 and TRBJ2-3, reads DAMVIQNPRYQVTQFGKPVTLSCSQTLNHNVMYWYQQKSSQAPKLLFHYYDKDFNNEADTPDNFQSRRPNTSFCFLDIRSPGLGDTAMYLCATSGGPSTDTQYFGPGTRLTVL.

The V and J genes are TRBV12-3 or TRBV12-4 and TRBJ1-1; the D is unclear. The CDR3 has 13 amino acids. V dropped 4 bases and J dropped 0 bases, with 6 bases sitting between them. This chain's CDR3 is CASSSSVNTEAFF. CDR3 nucleotides: TGTGCCAGCAGTTCCTCAGTGAACACTGAAGCTTTCTTT.

The chain recombines TRBV7-2 with TRBJ2-3; D uncertain. Trimming left V 1 base short and J 4 bases short, with 6 bases between. The CDR3 is 13 amino acids. CDR1 is SGHTA, CDR2 FQGNSA, per germline. CDR3 region: CASSLVGPDTQYF. CDR3 sequence (DNA): TGTGCCAGCAGCTTAGTTGGACCAGATACGCAGTATTTT. Variable domain in full (rest from reference TRBV7-2 and TRBJ2-3): GAGVSQSPSNKVTEKGKDVELRCDPISGHTALYWYRQSLGQGLEFLIYFQGNSAPDKSGLPSDRFSAERTGGSVSTLTIQRTQQEDSAVYLCASSLVGPDTQYFGPGTRLTVL.

This clone was recorded a few times. The chain has TRBV7-3 and TRBJ2-2; D ambiguous. The V gene's germline CDR1 is SGHTA and CDR2 FQGTGA. Deletions cut 5 bases from V and 4 bases from J, with 11 bases between. CDR3 length: 14 residues. The CDR3: CASSPRRATGELFF. The CDR3 nucleotides are TGTGCCAGCAGCCCCCGCCGTGCCACCGGGGAGCTGTTTTTT.

This rearrangement joins TRBV5-6 to TRBJ2-7; 11 bases fit TRBD1. The junction had 3 bases not matched to a gene; V was cut back by 1 base and J by 3 bases. From germline, CDR1 is SGHDT and CDR2 YYEEEE. This CDR3 is 15 amino acids long. CDR3 amino acids: CASSLLGQGDYEQYF. CDR3 bases: TGTGCCAGCAGCTTGCTGGGACAGGGGGACTACGAGCAGTACTTC.

This clone was seen once. This sequence joins TRBV28 and TRBJ1-4; TRBD1 is a possible D gene (5 bases). The V gene lost 9 bases and the J gene lost 3 bases, with 26 bases spanning the gap. Germline values: CDR1 MDHEN, CDR2 SYDVKM. This CDR3 region has 18 residues. Written as DNA, the CDR3 is TGTGCCAGGGTGCAACACCCCATCGGACAATGTCCTAATGAAAAACTGTTTTTT. Its protein is CARVQHPIGQCPNEKLFF.

This clone was observed once. The rearrangement links TRBV5-1 to TRBJ1-6; D possibly corresponds to TRBD1 (5 bases). The V gene's germline CDR1 is SGHRS and CDR2 YFSETQ. The CDR3 totals 13 residues. V lost 0 bases to trimming and J lost 10 bases, with 8 bases between them. CDR3 sequence: CASSLAGRSPLHF. The DNA of the CDR3 is TGCGCCAGCAGCTTGGCAGGGCGCTCACCCCTCCACTTT.

For the CDR3, the DNA is TGTGCCAGCAGCGTAGGGGCGATAAGCAATCAGCCCCAGCATTTT. Protein: CASSVGAISNQPQHF. This chain connects TRBV9 to TRBJ1-5; D is undetermined. The CDR3 sequence is 15 residues long. Trimming shortened V by 0 bases and J by 1 base, and 8 bases separated the two germline ends. Germline V CDR1 and CDR2: SGDLS, YYNGEE.

The rearrangement links TRBV3-1 (or the pseudogene TRBV3-2) to TRBJ2-7, with TRBD2 identical over 11 bases. The CDR3 sequence is 16 residues long. Per the germline V gene, CDR1 is LGHDT and CDR2 is YNNKEL (reference sequence). V shed 3 bases and J 0 bases; nucleotides not matched to a gene: 4. The CDR3: CASSHLAGGVSYEQYF. The CDR3 region has the DNA TGTGCCAGCAGCCACTTAGCGGGGGGGGTCTCCTACGAGCAGTACTTC.

The rearrangement uses TRBV10-3 and TRBJ2-7; 12 bases match TRBD2. Germline assignment: CDR1 ENHRY and CDR2 SYGVKD. The CDR3 is made up of 15 amino acids. The V gene end was trimmed by 6 bases and the J gene end by 5 bases; junction bases not matched to a gene: 8. In nucleotides, the CDR3 is TGTGCCATCAGGACTAGCGGGAGTCCCAGGGACGAGCAGTACTTC. Its translation: CAIRTSGSPRDEQYF.

The chain is built from TRBV6-4 and TRBJ2-3; 10 bases fit TRBD1. The CDR3 length is 15 residues. Trimming cost V 6 bases and J 4 bases; bases outside gene matches: 7. Germline-derived CDR1 and CDR2 are MRHNA and SNTAGT. In DNA, the CDR3 is TGTGCCAGCAGCCCCGGGACAGGGGAAGCAGATACGCAGTATTTT. Protein sequence: CASSPGTGEADTQYF.

V is TRBV20-1 and J is TRBJ2-3, with TRBD2 matching 12 bases. Trimming at V came to 3 bases and at J to 4 bases, leaving 8 bases not matched to a gene. Germline lookup yields CDR1 DFQATT and CDR2 SNEGSKA (reference sequence). The CDR3 contains 16 residues. The CDR3 loop reads CSASEMTSGSADTQYF. The CDR3 DNA follows: TGCAGTGCTAGTGAAATGACTAGCGGGAGTGCAGATACGCAGTATTTT.

The chain combines TRBV7-2 with TRBJ2-2; D might be TRBD1 (5 bases). CDR3 size: 15 residues. V was cut by 1 base and J by 5 bases, with 11 bases left in between. In germline, CDR1 is SGHTA, CDR2 FQGNSA. DNA of the CDR3: TGTGCCAGCAGCTTAGGGTCAGGGTGGACCGGGGAGCTGTTTTTT. It is translated as CASSLGSGWTGELFF.

The genes are TRBV2 and TRBJ1-4, with D possibly being TRBD1 (5 bases). The CDR3 is made up of 15 amino acids. From germline, CDR1 is SNHLY and CDR2 FYNNEI. The V end was cut by 4 bases, the J end by 7 bases, with 16 bases between. CDR3 in amino acids: CASSVMTLGVEKLFF. The DNA of the CDR3 is TGTGCCAGCAGTGTGATGACATTAGGGGTTGAAAAACTGTTTTTT.

The table lists this clone with a few counts. This sequence joins TRBV20-1 and TRBJ1-2; D is possibly TRBD1 (6 bases). Germline assignment: CDR1 DFQATT and CDR2 SNEGSKA (reference sequence). The CDR3 consists of 9 residues. The CDR3 loop reads CSGGQGYTF. The CDR3 DNA is TGCAGCGGGGGGCAAGGCTACACCTTC.

The chain recombines TRBV28 with TRBJ1-5; 9 positions agree with TRBD1. Germline V CDR1 and CDR2: MDHEN, SYDVKM. This CDR3 has 15 amino acids. With V trimmed by 9 bases and J by 1 base, 7 bases remained unmatched. CDR3 region: CASKTGGRSNQPQHF. For the CDR3, the DNA is TGTGCCAGTAAGACAGGGGGACGGAGCAATCAGCCCCAGCATTTT.

V usage is TRBV11-2 and J usage is TRBJ1-6; the match to TRBD1 covers 7 bases. The V gene end was trimmed by 3 bases and the J gene end by 0 bases; junction bases not matched to a gene: 8. The CDR3 totals 18 residues. Germline V CDR1 and CDR2: SGHAT, FQNNGV. The CDR3 region has the DNA TGTGCCAGCAGCTTCGTGGCAGGGGGTAGCTCCTATAATTCACCCCTCCACTTT. Amino acids: CASSFVAGGSSYNSPLHF.

This clone was recorded once. The chain is built from TRBV3-1 (or the pseudogene TRBV3-2) and TRBJ1-6; 11 bases are shared with TRBD1. Trimming removed 1 base from V and 6 bases from J; junction bases left unmatched: 5. The CDR3 is made up of 17 amino acids. The germline V gene has CDR1 LGHDT and CDR2 YNNKEL (reference sequence). CDR3 sequence: CASSQGTGGAFNSPLHF. The CDR3 region has the DNA TGTGCCAGCAGCCAAGGGACAGGGGGCGCGTTTAATTCACCCCTCCACTTT.

V usage is TRBV6-4 and J usage is TRBJ2-2; maybe TRBD2 (6 bases). CDR3 length equals 14 residues. The germline V and J ends were trimmed by 2 bases and 4 bases, with 8 bases remaining between them. CDR1 MRHNA and CDR2 SNTAGT come from the germline V gene. This CDR3 is CASSDTGSTGELFF. The CDR3 DNA sequence: TGTGCCAGCAGTGACACCGGGAGCACCGGGGAGCTGTTTTTT.

The chain employs TRBV7-2 and TRBJ2-5, with D maybe TRBD2 (7 bases). There are 16 residues in the CDR3. Germline loops: CDR1 SGHTA, CDR2 FQGNSA. V lost 2 bases and J 5 bases, leaving 18 bases between the germline ends. This chain's CDR3 is CASSLLGGASMETQYF. The CDR3 bases are TGTGCCAGCAGCTTATTGGGGGGGGCCTCCATGGAGACCCAGTACTTC. The entire variable domain, with the rest obtained from reference TRBV7-2 and TRBJ2-5, is as follows: GAGVSQSPSNKVTEKGKDVELRCDPISGHTALYWYRQSLGQGLEFLIYFQGNSAPDKSGLPSDRFSAERTGGSVSTLTIQRTQQEDSAVYLCASSLLGGASMETQYFGPGTRLLVL.